The T cell receptor beta chain under discussion was sequenced for a study of T cells in Graves' hyperthyroidism and ophthalmopathy. Turning to the study itself: Pretreatment peripheral blood was obtained at initial diagnosis. General study findings and limits: In the analysis, a 13 V-J model separated ophthalmopathy from stable hyperthyroidism.

Ten or more counts support this clonotype. Its antigen is currently unknown. Graves' hyperthyroidism was deemed stable given no ophthalmopathy progression within 18 months. The authors obtained PBMCs from around 11 ml of fresh peripheral blood. V lost 0 bases to trimming and J lost 6 bases, with 15 bases between them. CDR1 and CDR2 from the germline V gene are MNHEY and SVGAGI. There are 15 residues in the CDR3. Amplification targeted TCR beta CDR3 regions from RNA transcripts. Using the HTBI primer set, a first-round RT-PCR was run on the TCR CDR3. TCRdb independently ran MiXCR on the multiplex PCR reads; one entry per CDR3 protein. The sample yields about 210,000 distinct CDR3 sequences, roughly 17% seen once.

Sequencing used blood. The sequence was obtained from a man between 45 and 60 years old with Graves' hyperthyroidism. The chain is built from TRBV6-5 and TRBJ2-7, with D possibly matching TRBD1 (6 bases). In DNA form, the CDR3 reads TGTGCCAGCAGTTACTCGATAGGCAGGGGAGCCGAGCAGTACTTC. It is translated as CASSYSIGRGAEQYF.